This T cell receptor (beta chain) was retrieved from a study of T-cell reconstitution after alpha-beta-depleted transplantation in children. With 10 bases removed from V and 4 bases from J, the gap between germline ends came to 11 bases. Germline V gene sequence: CDR1 MNHEY, CDR2 SVGAGI. The CDR3 sequence is 11 residues long. Findings of the study overall: Reported findings indicate that, about two months after transplant, alpha-beta T cells came from several hundred expanded clones, which were derived from non-depleted graft cells.

This clonotype was recorded many times. Its matching antigen is unknown. This sample's TCRbeta library carried unique molecular identifier barcodes. MiXCR, run by TCRdb on the PCR reads, gives a single entry per CDR3 protein. The sample carries approximately 31,000 distinct CDR3 sequences, under 6.5% recorded once. The sequencing used peripheral blood, collected 60 days after TCRalphabeta/CD19-depleted stem cell transplant. This TCR came from a child less than two years old who had a stem cell transplant for acute myeloid leukemia, so the T cells may come from the graft donor. The J gene is TRBJ2-7, the V gene TRBV6-5; D unclear. CDR3: CATDTGYEQYF. CDR3 DNA: TGTGCCACCGACACTGGGTACGAGCAGTACTTC.